The clone carrying this TCR beta chain was picked up one time. Per the original data handling: Estimation of nucleated cell counts relied on the amplification of reference gene primers. Generated by immunoSEQ multiplex PCR, the TCRdb table keeps only in-frame clones and is missing some. V, J and clone size are those of that table, while D and trimming were read from the DNA. Found here are approximately 270,000 clones, around 90% of them singletons; the top ten hold more than 1.2%. Germline loops: CDR1 MDHEN, CDR2 SYDVKM. The CDR3 loop spans 15 amino acids. The J segment lost 4 bases and the V segment lost 5 bases, leaving 8 bases of the junction unmatched. This sample was included in a study of blood T cell repertoires in COVID-19. On the study more broadly: The origin of the acute and convalescent COVID-19 samples was the United States, Italy and Spain. T cells, B-cell-depleted T cells, or PBMCs provided the cDNA or gDNA that served as material.

The sample comprised peripheral blood. This clonotype originated in a man of 80 years or more with acute or convalescent COVID-19. The gene calls are TRBV28 and TRBJ2-7; 10 bases line up with TRBD1. The CDR3 sequence is CASSPVGDRGYEQYF. The CDR3 bases are TGTGCCAGCAGTCCCGTAGGGGACAGGGGATACGAGCAGTACTTC.